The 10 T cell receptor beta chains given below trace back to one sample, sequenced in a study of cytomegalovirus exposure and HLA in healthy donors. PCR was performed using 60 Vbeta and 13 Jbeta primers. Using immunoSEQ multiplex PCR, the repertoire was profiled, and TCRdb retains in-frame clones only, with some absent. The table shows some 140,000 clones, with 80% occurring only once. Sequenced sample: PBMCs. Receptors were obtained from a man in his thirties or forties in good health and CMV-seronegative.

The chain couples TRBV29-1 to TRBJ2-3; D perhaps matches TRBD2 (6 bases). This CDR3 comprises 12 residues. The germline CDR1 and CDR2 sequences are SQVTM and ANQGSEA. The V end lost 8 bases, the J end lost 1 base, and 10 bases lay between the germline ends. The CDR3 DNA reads TGCAGCACCGGGACTGGCACAGATACGCAGTATTTT. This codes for CSTGTGTDTQYF.

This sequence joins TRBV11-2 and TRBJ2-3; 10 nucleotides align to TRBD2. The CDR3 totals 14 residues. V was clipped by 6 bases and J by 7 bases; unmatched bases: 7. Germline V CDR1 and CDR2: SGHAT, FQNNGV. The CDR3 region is CASSLGLAVYTQYF. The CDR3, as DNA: TGTGCCAGCAGTCTAGGACTAGCGGTCTATACGCAGTATTTT.

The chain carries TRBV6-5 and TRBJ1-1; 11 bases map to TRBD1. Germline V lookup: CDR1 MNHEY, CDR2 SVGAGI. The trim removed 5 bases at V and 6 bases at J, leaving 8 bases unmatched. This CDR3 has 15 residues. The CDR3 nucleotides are TGTGCCAGCAGTCAATCCGGACAGGGGGCCTCTGAAGCTTTCTTT. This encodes CASSQSGQGASEAFF.

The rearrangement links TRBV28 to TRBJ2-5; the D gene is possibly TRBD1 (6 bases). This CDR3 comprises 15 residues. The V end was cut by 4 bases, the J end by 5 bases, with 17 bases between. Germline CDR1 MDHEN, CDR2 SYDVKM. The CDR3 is CASSSPDRNLETQYF. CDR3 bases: TGTGCCAGCAGTTCACCGGACAGAAATTTGGAGACCCAGTACTTC. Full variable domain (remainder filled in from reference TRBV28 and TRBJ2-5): DVKVTQSSRYLVKRTGEKVFLECVQDMDHENMFWYRQDPGLGLRLIYFSYDVKMKEKGDIPEGYSVSREKKERFSLILESASTNQTSMYLCASSSPDRNLETQYFGPGTRLLVL.

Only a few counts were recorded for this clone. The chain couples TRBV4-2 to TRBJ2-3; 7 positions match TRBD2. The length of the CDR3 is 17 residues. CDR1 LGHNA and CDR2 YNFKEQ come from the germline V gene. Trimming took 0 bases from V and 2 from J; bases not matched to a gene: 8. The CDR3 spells CASSQDLGTTNTDTQYF. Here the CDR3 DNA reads TGTGCCAGCAGCCAAGATCTAGGGACTACCAACACAGATACGCAGTATTTT.

CDR3 loop: CAWSVGPGAVSNSPLHF. CDR3 DNA sequence: TGTGCCTGGAGTGTAGGCCCCGGAGCGGTTTCGAATTCACCCCTCCACTTT. This chain connects TRBV30 to TRBJ1-6; no firm D call. V lost 0 bases and J lost 7, with 19 bases in between. CDR1 GTSNPN and CDR2 SVGIG come from the germline V gene (reference sequence). The CDR3 is 17 residues long.

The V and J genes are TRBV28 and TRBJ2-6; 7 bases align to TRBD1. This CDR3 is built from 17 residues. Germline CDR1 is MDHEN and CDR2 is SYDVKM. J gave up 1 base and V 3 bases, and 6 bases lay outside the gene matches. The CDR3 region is CASSFTDRDSGANVLTF. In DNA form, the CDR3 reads TGTGCCAGCAGTTTCACAGACAGGGATTCTGGGGCCAACGTCCTGACTTTC.

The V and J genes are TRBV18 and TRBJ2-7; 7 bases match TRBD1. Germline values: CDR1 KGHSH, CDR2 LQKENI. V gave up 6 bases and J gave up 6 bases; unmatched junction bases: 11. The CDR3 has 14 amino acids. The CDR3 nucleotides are TGTGCCAGCTCCCCAATCGACAGGGTTTCCGAGCAGTACTTC. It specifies CASSPIDRVSEQYF.

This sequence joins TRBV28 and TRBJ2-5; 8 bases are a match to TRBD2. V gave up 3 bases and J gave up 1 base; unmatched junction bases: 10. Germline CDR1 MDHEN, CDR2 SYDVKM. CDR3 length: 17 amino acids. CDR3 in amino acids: CASSFLAGPGGQETQYF. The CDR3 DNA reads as TGTGCCAGCAGTTTCCTAGCGGGCCCGGGAGGCCAAGAGACCCAGTACTTC.

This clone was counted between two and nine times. CDR3 DNA sequence: TGCGCCAGCAGCCAAGATAGACTAGCGGCGAACAATGAGCAGTTCTTC. This encodes CASSQDRLAANNEQFF. The chain is built from TRBV4-3 and TRBJ2-1; 9 bases map to TRBD2. The germline gives CDR1 LGHNA, CDR2 YSLEER. Unmatched junction bases numbered 5, after V lost 0 bases and J lost 5 bases. The CDR3 loop spans 16 amino acids.